In this sample, the clone carrying this T cell receptor (beta chain) turned up a few times. Germline V gives CDR1 MNHNY, CDR2 SVGAGI (reference sequence). V lost 6 bases and J 2 bases, leaving 14 bases between the germline ends. CDR3 length: 15 residues. This sample was taken from a study of T cells after yellow fever vaccination. Template-switching 5'RACE yielded the TCR cDNA; a universal primer site and UMIs were added in the process. TCRdb reanalysed the 5' RACE reads using MiXCR and keeps one entry per CDR3 protein. The sample shows 250,000 to 400,000 distinct CDR3 sequences, over 4% of them seen only once.

The clonotype was recovered from a man between 18 and 29 years old who received the YFV17D yellow fever vaccine. The sample here was PBMCs, taken 5 days after the yellow fever booster vaccination. The gene calls are TRBV6-6 and TRBJ2-1; tentatively, D is TRBD1 or TRBD2 (6 bases each). The CDR3 loop is CASRVNGGPYNEQFF. The CDR3 coding sequence is TGTGCCAGCAGGGTAAACGGGGGCCCCTACAATGAGCAGTTCTTC.